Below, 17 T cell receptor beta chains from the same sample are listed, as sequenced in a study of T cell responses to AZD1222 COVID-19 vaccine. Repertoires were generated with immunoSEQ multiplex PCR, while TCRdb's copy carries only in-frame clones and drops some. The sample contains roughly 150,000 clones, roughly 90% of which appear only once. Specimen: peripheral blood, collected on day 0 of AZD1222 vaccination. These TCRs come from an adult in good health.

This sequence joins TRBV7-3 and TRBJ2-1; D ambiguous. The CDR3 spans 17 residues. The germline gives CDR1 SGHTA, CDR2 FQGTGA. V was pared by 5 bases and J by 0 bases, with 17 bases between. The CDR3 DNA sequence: TGTGCCAGCAGCCCCTCCTCCGCCGTTAGCTCCTACAATGAGCAGTTCTTC. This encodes CASSPSSAVSSYNEQFF.

The CDR3 loop reads CASSQELWGEGEYHEQYF. The CDR3 DNA reads as TGTGCCAGCAGCCAAGAGTTATGGGGGGAGGGAGAGTATCACGAGCAGTACTTC. The chain carries TRBV3-1 (or the pseudogene TRBV3-2) and TRBJ2-7; 7 bases line up with TRBD2. CDR3 length equals 18 residues. In germline, CDR1 is LGHDT, CDR2 YNNKEL (reference sequence). The V gene end was trimmed by 0 bases and the J gene end by 5 bases; junction bases not matched to a gene: 16.

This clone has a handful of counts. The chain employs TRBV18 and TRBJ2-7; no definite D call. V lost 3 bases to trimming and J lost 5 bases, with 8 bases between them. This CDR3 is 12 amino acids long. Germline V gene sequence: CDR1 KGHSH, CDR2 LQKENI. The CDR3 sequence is CASSPFEDEQYF. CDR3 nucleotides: TGTGCCAGCTCACCTTTTGAGGACGAGCAGTACTTC.

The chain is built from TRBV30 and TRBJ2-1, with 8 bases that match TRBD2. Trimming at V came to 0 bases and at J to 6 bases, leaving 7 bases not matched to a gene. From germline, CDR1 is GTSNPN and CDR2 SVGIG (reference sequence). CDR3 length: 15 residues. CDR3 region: CAWSVLGRAFNEQFF. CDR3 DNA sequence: TGTGCCTGGAGTGTACTCGGGAGGGCCTTCAATGAGCAGTTCTTC.

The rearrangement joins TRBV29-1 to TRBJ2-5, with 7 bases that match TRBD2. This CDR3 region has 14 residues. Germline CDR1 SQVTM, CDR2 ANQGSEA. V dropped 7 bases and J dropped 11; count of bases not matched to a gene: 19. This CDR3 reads CSAASRLAPRGQYF. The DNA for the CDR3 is TGCAGCGCTGCGAGCCGACTAGCTCCCCGAGGGCAGTACTTC.

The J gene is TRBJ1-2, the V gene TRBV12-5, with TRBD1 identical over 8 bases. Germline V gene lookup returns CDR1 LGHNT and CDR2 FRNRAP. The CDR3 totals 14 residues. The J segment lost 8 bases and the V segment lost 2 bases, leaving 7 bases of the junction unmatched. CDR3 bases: TGTGCTAGTGGTTTGTCAACGACAGGGGTAGGCTACACCTTC. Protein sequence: CASGLSTTGVGYTF.

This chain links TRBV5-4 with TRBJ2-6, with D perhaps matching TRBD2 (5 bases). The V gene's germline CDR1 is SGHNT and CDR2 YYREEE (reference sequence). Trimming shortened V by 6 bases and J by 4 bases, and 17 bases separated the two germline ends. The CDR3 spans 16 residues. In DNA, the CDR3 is TGTGCCAGCAACCCCCGAGCGGTGGCCGGGGCCAACGTCCTGACTTTC. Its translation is CASNPRAVAGANVLTF. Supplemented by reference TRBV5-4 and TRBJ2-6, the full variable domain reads ETGVTQSPTHLIKTRGQQVTLRCSSQSGHNTVSWYQQALGQGPQFIFQYYREEENGRGNFPPRFSGLQFPNYSSELNVNALELDDSALYLCASNPRAVAGANVLTFGAGSRLTVL.

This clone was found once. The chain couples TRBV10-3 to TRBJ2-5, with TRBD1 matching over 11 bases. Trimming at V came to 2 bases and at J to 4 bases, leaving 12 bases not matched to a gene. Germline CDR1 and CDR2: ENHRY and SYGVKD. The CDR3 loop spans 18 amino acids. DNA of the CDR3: TGTGCCATCAGTGAGCAAGGGACAGGGGGAGGGTTATCAGAGACCCAGTACTTC. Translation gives CAISEQGTGGGLSETQYF.

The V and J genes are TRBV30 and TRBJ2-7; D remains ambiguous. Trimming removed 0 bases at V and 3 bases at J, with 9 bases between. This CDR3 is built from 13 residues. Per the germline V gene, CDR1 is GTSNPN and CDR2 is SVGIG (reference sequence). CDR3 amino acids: CAWSVSTGYEQYF. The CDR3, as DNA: TGTGCCTGGAGTGTTAGCACCGGCTACGAGCAGTACTTC. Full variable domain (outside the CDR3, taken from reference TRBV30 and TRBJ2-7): SQTIHQWPATLVQPVGSPLSLECTVEGTSNPNLYWYRQAAGRGLQLLFYSVGIGQISSEVPQNLSASRPQDRQFILSSKKLLLSDSGFYLCAWSVSTGYEQYFGPGTRLTVT.

CDR3 in amino acids: CASSLPPVGDQKKLFF. The CDR3 DNA sequence: TGTGCCAGCAGCCTCCCTCCGGTGGGGGACCAGAAAAAACTGTTTTTT. The chain is built from TRBV11-3 and TRBJ1-4; D may be TRBD1 (5 bases). V gave up 5 bases and J gave up 9 bases, with 22 bases separating them. Germline values: CDR1 SGHNT, CDR2 YENEEA. This CDR3 spans 16 amino acids.

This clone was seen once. The CDR3 loop is CASSLVRVSYEQYF. The CDR3 bases are TGTGCCAGCAGCTTAGTGCGAGTTTCCTACGAGCAGTACTTC. The V call is TRBV7-9, the J call TRBJ2-7, with no clear D. Trimming took 1 base from V and 1 from J, leaving 8 bases between them. Germline V gene data show CDR1 as SEHNR and CDR2 as FQNEAQ (reference sequence). CDR3 size: 14 residues.

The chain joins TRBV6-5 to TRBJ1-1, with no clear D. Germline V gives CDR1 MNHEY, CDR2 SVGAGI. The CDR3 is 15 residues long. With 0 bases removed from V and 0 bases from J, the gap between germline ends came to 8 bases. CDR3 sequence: CASSYSRIMNTEAFF. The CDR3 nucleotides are TGTGCCAGCAGTTACTCGAGGATTATGAACACTGAAGCTTTCTTT.

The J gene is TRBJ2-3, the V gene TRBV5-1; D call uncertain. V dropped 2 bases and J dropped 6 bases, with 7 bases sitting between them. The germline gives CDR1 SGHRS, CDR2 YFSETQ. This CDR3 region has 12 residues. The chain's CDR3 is CASSLDWDTQYF. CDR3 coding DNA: TGCGCCAGCAGCTTAGATTGGGATACGCAGTATTTT.

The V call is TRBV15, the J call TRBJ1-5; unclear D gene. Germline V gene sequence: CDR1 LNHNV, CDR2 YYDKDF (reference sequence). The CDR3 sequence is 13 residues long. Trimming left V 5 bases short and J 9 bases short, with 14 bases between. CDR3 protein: CATSLDYLGPQHF. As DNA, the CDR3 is TGTGCCACCAGCTTGGACTACTTGGGGCCCCAGCATTTT.

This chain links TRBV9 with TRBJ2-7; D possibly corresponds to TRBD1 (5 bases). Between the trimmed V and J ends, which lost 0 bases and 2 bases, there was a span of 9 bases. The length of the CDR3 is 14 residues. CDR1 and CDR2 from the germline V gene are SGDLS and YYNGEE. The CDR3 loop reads CASSVAGPPYEQYF. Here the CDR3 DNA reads TGTGCCAGCAGCGTAGCAGGGCCCCCCTACGAGCAGTACTTC.

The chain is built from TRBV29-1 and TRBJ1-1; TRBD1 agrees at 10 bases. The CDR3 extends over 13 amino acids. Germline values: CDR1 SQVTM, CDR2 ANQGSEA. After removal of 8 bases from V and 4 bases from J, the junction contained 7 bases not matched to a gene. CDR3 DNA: TGCAGCATGGACAGGGGGACGGGCACTGAAGCTTTCTTT. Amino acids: CSMDRGTGTEAFF.

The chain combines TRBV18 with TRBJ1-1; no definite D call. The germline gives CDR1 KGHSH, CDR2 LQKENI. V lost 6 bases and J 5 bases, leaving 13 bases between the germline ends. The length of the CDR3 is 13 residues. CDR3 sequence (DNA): TGTGCCAGCTCTCCTTTGGAGGCGACTGAAGCTTTCTTT. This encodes CASSPLEATEAFF.